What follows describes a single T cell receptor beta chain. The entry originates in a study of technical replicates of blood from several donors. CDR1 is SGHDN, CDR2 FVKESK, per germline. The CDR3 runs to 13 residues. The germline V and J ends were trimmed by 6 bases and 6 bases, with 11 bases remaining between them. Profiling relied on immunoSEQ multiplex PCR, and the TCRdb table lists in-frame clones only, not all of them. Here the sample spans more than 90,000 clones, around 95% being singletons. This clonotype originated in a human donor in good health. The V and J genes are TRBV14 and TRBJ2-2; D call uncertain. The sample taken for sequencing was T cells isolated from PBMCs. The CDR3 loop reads CASSRVSPGELFF. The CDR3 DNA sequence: TGTGCCAGCAGTCGCGTCTCCCCCGGGGAGCTGTTTTTT.